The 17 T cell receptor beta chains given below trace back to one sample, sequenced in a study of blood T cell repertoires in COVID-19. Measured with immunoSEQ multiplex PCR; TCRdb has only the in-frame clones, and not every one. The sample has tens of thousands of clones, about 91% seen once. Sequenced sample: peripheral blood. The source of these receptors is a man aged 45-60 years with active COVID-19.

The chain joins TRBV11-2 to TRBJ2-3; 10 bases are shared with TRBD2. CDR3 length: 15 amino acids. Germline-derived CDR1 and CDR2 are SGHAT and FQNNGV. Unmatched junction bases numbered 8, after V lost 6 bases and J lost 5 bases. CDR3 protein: CASSKRGGPLDTQYF. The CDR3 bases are TGTGCCAGCAGTAAGCGGGGGGGCCCTTTAGATACGCAGTATTTT.

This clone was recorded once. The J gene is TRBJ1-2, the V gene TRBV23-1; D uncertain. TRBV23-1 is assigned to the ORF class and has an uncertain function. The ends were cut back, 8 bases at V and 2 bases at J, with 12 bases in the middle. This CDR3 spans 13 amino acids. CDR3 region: CASSVRENYGYTF. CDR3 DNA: TGCGCCAGCTCCGTGAGGGAGAACTATGGCTACACCTTC.

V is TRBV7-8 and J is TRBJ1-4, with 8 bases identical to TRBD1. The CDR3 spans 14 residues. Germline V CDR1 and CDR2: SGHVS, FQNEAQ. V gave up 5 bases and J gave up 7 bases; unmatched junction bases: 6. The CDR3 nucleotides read TGTGCCAGCAGCGAGGACAGGGATCCTGAAAAACTGTTTTTT. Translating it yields CASSEDRDPEKLFF. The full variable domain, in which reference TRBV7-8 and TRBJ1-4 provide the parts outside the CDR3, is GAGVSQSPRYKVAKRGQDVALRCDPISGHVSLFWYQQALGQGPEFLTYFQNEAQLDKSGLPSDRFFAERPEGSVSTLKIQRTQQEDSAVYLCASSEDRDPEKLFFGSGTQLSVL.

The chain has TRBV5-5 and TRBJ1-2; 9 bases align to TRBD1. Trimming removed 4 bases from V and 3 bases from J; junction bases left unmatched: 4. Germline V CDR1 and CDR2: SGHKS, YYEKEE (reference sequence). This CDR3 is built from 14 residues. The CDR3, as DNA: TGTGCCAGCAGCCCGGGACAGGGATACTATGGCTACACCTTC. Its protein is CASSPGQGYYGYTF.

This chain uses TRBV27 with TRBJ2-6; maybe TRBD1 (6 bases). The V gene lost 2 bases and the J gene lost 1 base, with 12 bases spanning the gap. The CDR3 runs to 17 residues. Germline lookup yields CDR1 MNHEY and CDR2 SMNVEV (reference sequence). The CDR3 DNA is TGTGCCAGCAGTTTAGAATTCACAGGGTCTGGGGCCAACGTCCTGACTTTC. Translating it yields CASSLEFTGSGANVLTF.

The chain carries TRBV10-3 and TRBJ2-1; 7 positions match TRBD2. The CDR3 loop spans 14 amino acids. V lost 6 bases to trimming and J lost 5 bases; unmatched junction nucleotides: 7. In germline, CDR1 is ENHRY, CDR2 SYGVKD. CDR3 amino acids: CAIRGTGGDNEQFF. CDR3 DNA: TGTGCCATCAGGGGAACGGGGGGAGACAATGAGCAGTTCTTC.

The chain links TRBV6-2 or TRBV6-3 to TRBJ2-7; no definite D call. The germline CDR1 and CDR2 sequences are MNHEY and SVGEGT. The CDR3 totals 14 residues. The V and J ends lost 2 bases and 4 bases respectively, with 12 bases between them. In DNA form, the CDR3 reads TGTGCCAGCAGTTACGGAACAGTCACATACGAGCAGTACTTC. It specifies CASSYGTVTYEQYF.

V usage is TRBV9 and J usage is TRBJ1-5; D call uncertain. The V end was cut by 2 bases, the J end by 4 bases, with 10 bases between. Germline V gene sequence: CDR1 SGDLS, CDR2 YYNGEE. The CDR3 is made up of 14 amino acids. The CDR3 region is CASSVGSVNQPQHF. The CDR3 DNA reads TGTGCCAGCAGCGTTGGTAGTGTAAATCAGCCCCAGCATTTT.

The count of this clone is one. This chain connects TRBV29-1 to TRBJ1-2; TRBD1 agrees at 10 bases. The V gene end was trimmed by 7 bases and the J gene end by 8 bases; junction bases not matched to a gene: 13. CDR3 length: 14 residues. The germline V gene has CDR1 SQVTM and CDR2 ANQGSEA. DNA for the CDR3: TGCAGCGCCGGACAGGGGGGCGGTGGTGCGGGCTACACCTTC. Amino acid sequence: CSAGQGGGGAGYTF. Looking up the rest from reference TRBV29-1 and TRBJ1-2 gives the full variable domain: SAVISQKPSRDICQRGTSLTIQCQVDSQVTMMFWYRQQPGQSLTLIATANQGSEATYESGFVIDKFPISRPNLTFSTLTVSNMSPEDSSIYLCSAGQGGGGAGYTFGSGTRLTVV.

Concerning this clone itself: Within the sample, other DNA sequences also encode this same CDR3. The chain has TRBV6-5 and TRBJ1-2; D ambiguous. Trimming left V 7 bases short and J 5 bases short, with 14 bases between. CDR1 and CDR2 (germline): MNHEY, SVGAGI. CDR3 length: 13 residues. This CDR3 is CASTTHRGYGYTF. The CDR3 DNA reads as TGTGCCAGCACAACACACCGCGGGTATGGCTACACCTTC.

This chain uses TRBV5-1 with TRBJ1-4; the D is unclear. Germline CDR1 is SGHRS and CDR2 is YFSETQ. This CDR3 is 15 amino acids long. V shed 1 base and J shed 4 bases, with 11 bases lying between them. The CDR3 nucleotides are TGCGCCAGCAGCTTGAACGGGGTCATTAATGAAAAACTGTTTTTT. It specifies CASSLNGVINEKLFF.

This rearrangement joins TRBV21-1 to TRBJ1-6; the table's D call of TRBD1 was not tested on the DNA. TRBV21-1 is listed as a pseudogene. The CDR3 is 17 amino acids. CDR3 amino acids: CASSKDGRFNHNSPLHF. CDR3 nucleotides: TGTGCCAGCAGCAAAGATGGCAGGTTTAACCATAATTCACCCCTCCACTTT.

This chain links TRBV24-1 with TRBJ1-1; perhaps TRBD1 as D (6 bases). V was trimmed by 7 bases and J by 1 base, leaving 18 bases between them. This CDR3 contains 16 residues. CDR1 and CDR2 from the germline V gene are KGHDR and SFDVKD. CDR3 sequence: CATRQGLLQGNTEAFF. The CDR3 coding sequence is TGTGCCACCAGGCAGGGCTTATTACAGGGGAACACTGAAGCTTTCTTT.

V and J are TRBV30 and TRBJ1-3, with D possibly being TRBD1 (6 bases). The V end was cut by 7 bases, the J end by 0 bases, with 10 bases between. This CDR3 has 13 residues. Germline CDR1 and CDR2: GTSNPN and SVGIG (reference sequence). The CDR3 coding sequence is TGTGCCTTCTACAGGGACTCTGGAAACACCATATATTTT. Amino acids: CAFYRDSGNTIYF. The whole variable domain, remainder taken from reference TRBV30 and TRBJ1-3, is SQTIHQWPATLVQPVGSPLSLECTVEGTSNPNLYWYRQAAGRGLQLLFYSVGIGQISSEVPQNLSASRPQDRQFILSSKKLLLSDSGFYLCAFYRDSGNTIYFGEGSWLTVV.

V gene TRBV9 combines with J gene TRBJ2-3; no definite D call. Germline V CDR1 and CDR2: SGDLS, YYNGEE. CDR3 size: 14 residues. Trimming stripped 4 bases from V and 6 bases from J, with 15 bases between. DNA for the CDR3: TGTGCCAGCAGCACCCGTCCCGCCGGGGATACGCAGTATTTT. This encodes CASSTRPAGDTQYF. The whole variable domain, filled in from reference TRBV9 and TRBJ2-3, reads DSGVTQTPKHLITATGQRVTLRCSPRSGDLSVYWYQQSLDQGLQFLIQYYNGEERAKGNILERFSAQQFPDLHSELNLSSLELGDSALYFCASSTRPAGDTQYFGPGTRLTVL.

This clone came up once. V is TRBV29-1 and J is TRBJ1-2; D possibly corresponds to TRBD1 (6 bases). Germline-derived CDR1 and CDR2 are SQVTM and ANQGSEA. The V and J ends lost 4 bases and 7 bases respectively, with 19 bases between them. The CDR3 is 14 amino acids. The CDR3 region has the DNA TGCAGCGTTGTCGAAGGGGGGGCGCGAAGTGGCTACACCTTC. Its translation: CSVVEGGARSGYTF.

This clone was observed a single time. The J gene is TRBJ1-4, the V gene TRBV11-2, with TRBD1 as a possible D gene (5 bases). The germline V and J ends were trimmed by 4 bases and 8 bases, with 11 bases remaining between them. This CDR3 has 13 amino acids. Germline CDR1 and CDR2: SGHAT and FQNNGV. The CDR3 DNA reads TGTGCCAGCAGCTCAGGGTTTTCCGAAAAACTGTTTTTT. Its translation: CASSSGFSEKLFF. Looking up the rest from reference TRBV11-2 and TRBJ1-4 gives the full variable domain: EAGVAQSPRYKIIEKRQSVAFWCNPISGHATLYWYQQILGQGPKLLIQFQNNGVVDDSQLPKDRFSAERLKGVDSTLKIQPAKLEDSAVYLCASSSGFSEKLFFGSGTQLSVL.